Each of the 30 T cell receptor beta chains below was sequenced from the same sample in a study of T cell repertoires in cytomegalovirus infection. Their antigens remain unidentified. MiXCR, applied by TCRdb to the reads, yields one record per CDR3 protein. The data show 570,000 or so distinct CDR3 sequences, 35% to 50% seen once. The starting material was cultured PBMCs, obtained from culture after CMV antigen stimulation. These receptors were obtained from a human donor in good health (CMV status not recorded). Some clones in this sample may be carry-over from other donors' samples.

This clonotype was picked up many times. The rearrangement joins TRBV7-2 to TRBJ2-1; perhaps TRBD1 as D (6 bases). The CDR3 runs 15 residues. The V end was cut by 5 bases, the J end by 1 base, with 12 bases between. CDR1 and CDR2 (germline): SGHTA, FQGNSA. The CDR3 DNA reads TGTGCCAGCAGCCCCAGGGGCAGTTCCTACAATGAGCAGTTCTTC. It specifies CASSPRGSSYNEQFF.

The CDR3 region has the DNA TGTGCCAGCAGCTTAGCCCGTGTGAACGGAACCCAGTACTTC. It specifies CASSLARVNGTQYF. The rearrangement joins TRBV7-9 to TRBJ2-5; D ambiguous. Trimming cost V 0 bases and J 8 bases, with 13 bases left between them. This CDR3 spans 14 amino acids. Germline CDR1 reads SEHNR; CDR2 reads FQNEAQ (reference sequence). The whole variable domain, filled in from reference TRBV7-9 and TRBJ2-5, reads DTGVSQNPRHKITKRGQNVTFRCDPISEHNRLYWYRQTLGQGPEFLTYFQNEAQLEKSRLLSDRFSAERPKGSFSTLEIQRTEQGDSAMYLCASSLARVNGTQYFGPGTRLLVL.

The chain carries TRBV7-2 and TRBJ1-4; 12 nucleotides agree with TRBD1. The CDR3 contains 14 residues. Germline-derived CDR1 and CDR2 are SGHTA and FQGNSA. V was pared by 5 bases and J by 11 bases, with 6 bases of the junction left unmatched. The CDR3 loop reads CASSPGTGGAKLFF. The DNA of the CDR3 is TGTGCCAGCAGCCCAGGGACAGGGGGCGCGAAACTGTTTTTT.

Regarding this clonotype: An end of the junction differs from the germline gene, which may be a read error. The chain has TRBV7-2 and TRBJ1-3; D possibly corresponds to TRBD1 (5 bases). This CDR3 contains 14 residues. The germline V gene has CDR1 SGHTA and CDR2 FQGNSA. In nucleotides, the CDR3 is TGTGCCAGCCGCTTAGTAGGGGCTGGAAACACCATATATTTT. This sequence encodes CASRLVGAGNTIYF.

In its sample, this clonotype was seen many times. The V and J genes are TRBV12-3 or TRBV12-4 and TRBJ2-5; D gene uncertain. The CDR3 has 12 residues. Trimming removed 2 bases from V and 5 bases from J, with 6 bases in between. The CDR3 DNA is TGTGCCAGCAGTTTAAACCGGGAGACCCAGTACTTC. Translation gives CASSLNRETQYF.

J is TRBJ2-7 and V is TRBV4-3; either TRBD1 or TRBD2 may supply D (5 bases each). V lost 0 bases, J lost 3 bases, and 15 bases lay in between. The CDR3 consists of 16 residues. The V gene's germline CDR1 is LGHNA and CDR2 YSLEER. The CDR3 region is CASSQDYTRGRYEQYF. CDR3 coding DNA: TGCGCCAGCAGCCAAGATTATACACGGGGCCGCTACGAGCAGTACTTC.

The chain's CDR3 is CASSLGSGNEQFF. CDR3 sequence (DNA): TGTGCCAGCAGCTTAGGTTCCGGGAATGAGCAGTTCTTC. The rearrangement uses TRBV7-9 and TRBJ2-1; no reliable D call. The germline V and J ends were trimmed by 1 base and 7 bases, with 8 bases remaining between them. The CDR3 is made up of 13 amino acids. Germline CDR1 and CDR2: SEHNR and FQNEAQ (reference sequence).

This chain connects TRBV7-2 to TRBJ2-3; 8 bases fit TRBD1. Unmatched junction bases numbered 3, after V lost 10 bases and J lost 3 bases. The V gene's germline CDR1 is SGHTA and CDR2 FQGNSA. The CDR3 is 12 residues long. This chain's CDR3 is CANGQGTDTQYF. The CDR3 DNA follows: TGTGCCAACGGACAGGGAACAGATACGCAGTATTTT. The whole variable domain, filled in from reference TRBV7-2 and TRBJ2-3, reads GAGVSQSPSNKVTEKGKDVELRCDPISGHTALYWYRQSLGQGLEFLIYFQGNSAPDKSGLPSDRFSAERTGGSVSTLTIQRTQQEDSAVYLCANGQGTDTQYFGPGTRLTVL.

The chain couples TRBV7-7 to TRBJ1-3; TRBD1 is a possible D gene (6 bases). The CDR3 extends over 15 amino acids. V lost 2 bases and J 2 bases, leaving 10 bases between the germline ends. Germline CDR1 SSHAT, CDR2 FNYEAQ (reference sequence). The CDR3 nucleotides read TGTGCCAGCAGCTTAACGGGGGCGCCTGGAAACACCATATATTTT. This gives the protein CASSLTGAPGNTIYF.

This clonotype was counted between two and nine times. The genes are TRBV28 and TRBJ1-2; D is ambiguous. CDR1 is MDHEN and CDR2 is SYDVKM in the germline V gene. The V end was cut by 5 bases, the J end by 3 bases, with 7 bases between. The CDR3 is made up of 12 amino acids. CDR3 region: CASSTSHYGYTF. The CDR3 region has the DNA TGTGCCAGCAGTACAAGTCACTATGGCTACACCTTC.

This chain links TRBV12-3 or TRBV12-4 with TRBJ2-3, with D perhaps TRBD1 (6 bases). The CDR3 loop spans 14 amino acids. Trimming took 3 bases from V and 4 from J, leaving 11 bases between them. The CDR3 DNA is TGTGCCAGCAGTTTGGGGGACATCTCAGATACGCAGTATTTT. This sequence encodes CASSLGDISDTQYF.

This clonotype was seen a few times. CDR3 sequence reads: CASSSVVVAYGYTF. CDR3 nucleotides: TGTGCCAGCAGTTCTGTTGTCGTAGCATATGGCTACACCTTC. V gene TRBV7-9 combines with J gene TRBJ1-2; D gene ambiguous. The CDR3 runs to 14 residues. Trimming pared 6 bases from V and 5 bases from J, leaving 16 bases between. Looked up from germline, CDR1 is SEHNR and CDR2 is FQNEAQ (reference sequence).

The chain uses TRBV7-2 and TRBJ2-5, with 7 bases lining up with TRBD1. The CDR3 consists of 14 residues. With 6 bases clipped from V and 5 bases from J, the junction kept 9 bases outside the gene matches. Germline CDR1 is SGHTA and CDR2 is FQGNSA. The CDR3: CASRSGGGGETQYF. The CDR3 coding sequence is TGTGCCAGCAGATCAGGGGGTGGCGGGGAGACCCAGTACTTC.

This chain connects TRBV20-1 to TRBJ2-7; TRBD2 might be the D (6 bases). This CDR3 has 14 residues. Between the trimmed V and J ends, which lost 5 bases and 1 base, there was a span of 15 bases. CDR1 is DFQATT, CDR2 SNEGSKA, per germline (reference sequence). CDR3 sequence reads: CSAPRTTNSYEQYF. CDR3 in DNA: TGCAGTGCTCCGAGGACTACAAATTCCTACGAGCAGTACTTC.

As concerns this clonotype: Relative to the germline gene, one junction end is altered; a read error may explain this. The chain recombines TRBV4-1 with TRBJ2-5; no clear D. Germline CDR1 is MGHRA and CDR2 is YSYEKL. This CDR3 is 14 amino acids long. The CDR3 region is CASSQGWAGETQYF. The DNA for the CDR3 is TGTGCCAGCAGCCAAGGGTGGGCCGGGGAGACCCAGTACTTC.

The chain uses TRBV5-4 and TRBJ1-2; weak D call: TRBD1 (5 bases). The CDR3 runs to 14 residues. Per the germline V gene, CDR1 is SGHNT and CDR2 is YYREEE (reference sequence). The ends were cut back, 1 base at V and 7 bases at J, with 14 bases in the middle. CDR3 nucleotides: TGTGCCAGCAGCTTGTGGGGGGTTCTCGGTGGCTACACCTTC. The encoded protein is CASSLWGVLGGYTF.

This clonotype appeared a single time. The V call is TRBV6-1, the J call TRBJ1-5; TRBD1 is a possible D gene (5 bases). Trimming left V 1 base short and J 5 bases short, with 9 bases between. CDR1 is MNHNS, CDR2 SASEGT, per germline. This CDR3 spans 14 amino acids. The DNA for the CDR3 is TGTGCCAGCAGTGAAGGGGGACTTTATCAGCCCCAGCATTTT. Protein product: CASSEGGLYQPQHF.

As for this clonotype: One end of the junction is discordant with germline, which a read error may explain. This chain joins TRBV7-6 and TRBJ2-2; 14 positions agree with TRBD2. The CDR3 spans 19 residues. Germline V gene lookup returns CDR1 SGHVS and CDR2 FNYEAQ. CDR3 DNA sequence: TGTGCCAGCAGCCCAGGACTAGCGGGGGGAGTTTTGTACACCCGGGAGCTGTTTTTT. Translation: CASSPGLAGGVLYTRELFF.

This chain links TRBV7-2 with TRBJ2-3; 8 bases match TRBD2. The V gene end was trimmed by 2 bases and the J gene end by 2 bases; junction bases not matched to a gene: 12. CDR3 length: 18 residues. Germline CDR1 is SGHTA and CDR2 is FQGNSA. CDR3 in amino acids: CASSLRGVGGGSTDTQYF. CDR3 in DNA: TGTGCCAGCAGCTTAAGGGGAGTGGGCGGGGGGTCCACAGATACGCAGTATTTT.

The V call is TRBV7-2, the J call TRBJ2-3; 7 bases agree with TRBD1. The CDR3 has 16 amino acids. Trimming took 3 bases from V and 2 from J; bases not matched to a gene: 8. Germline V CDR1 and CDR2: SGHTA, FQGNSA. CDR3 DNA sequence: TGTGCCAGCAGCTTCCCGGCCGGGACAGACACAGATACGCAGTATTTT. Amino acid sequence: CASSFPAGTDTDTQYF. Variable domain in full (rest from reference TRBV7-2 and TRBJ2-3): GAGVSQSPSNKVTEKGKDVELRCDPISGHTALYWYRQSLGQGLEFLIYFQGNSAPDKSGLPSDRFSAERTGGSVSTLTIQRTQQEDSAVYLCASSFPAGTDTDTQYFGPGTRLTVL.

The rearrangement links TRBV12-3 or TRBV12-4 to TRBJ2-3, with 9 bases lining up with TRBD2. J was trimmed by 2 bases and V by 5 bases; bases with no gene match: 5. The CDR3 extends over 15 amino acids. CDR3 amino acids: CASSPPSGDTDTQYF. In DNA, the CDR3 is TGTGCCAGCAGTCCTCCTAGCGGGGACACAGATACGCAGTATTTT.

The chain joins TRBV12-3 or TRBV12-4 to TRBJ2-1, with D tentatively TRBD1 (6 bases). The CDR3 sequence is 12 residues long. Trimming removed 3 bases from V and 12 bases from J, with 12 bases in between. Written as DNA, the CDR3 is TGTGCCAGCAGTTTTCCCCTGACAGGGCAGTTCTTC. Translating gives CASSFPLTGQFF.

The gene calls are TRBV25-1 and TRBJ1-4; D may be TRBD1 (6 bases). V was trimmed by 3 bases and J by 8 bases, leaving 13 bases between them. The CDR3 consists of 14 residues. Germline CDR1 is MGHDK and CDR2 is SYGVNS. For the CDR3, the DNA is TGTGCCAGCAGTGACCTGGGGGCGCGAGAAAAACTGTTTTTT. Translating it yields CASSDLGAREKLFF.

V and J are TRBV9 and TRBJ2-1; unclear D gene. CDR1 SGDLS and CDR2 YYNGEE come from the germline V gene. V lost 3 bases and J 0 bases, leaving 10 bases between the germline ends. The CDR3 has 15 amino acids. This CDR3 is CASSESFSSYNEQFF. The CDR3 coding sequence is TGTGCCAGCAGCGAGAGCTTCAGCTCCTACAATGAGCAGTTCTTC. Full variable domain (outside the CDR3, taken from reference TRBV9 and TRBJ2-1): DSGVTQTPKHLITATGQRVTLRCSPRSGDLSVYWYQQSLDQGLQFLIQYYNGEERAKGNILERFSAQQFPDLHSELNLSSLELGDSALYFCASSESFSSYNEQFFGPGTRLTVL.

This clonotype appeared a few times. The genes are TRBV7-2 and TRBJ2-1; D might be TRBD2 (5 bases). The CDR3 extends over 15 amino acids. V was trimmed by 0 bases and J by 7 bases, leaving 13 bases between them. CDR1 and CDR2 from the germline V gene are SGHTA and FQGNSA. CDR3 nucleotide sequence: TGTGCCAGCAGCTTAGCGGGAGCCCTTTTTAATGAGCAGTTCTTC. It specifies CASSLAGALFNEQFF.

This chain connects TRBV5-4 to TRBJ1-1, with D tentatively TRBD1 (5 bases). Germline CDR1 is SGHNT and CDR2 is YYREEE (reference sequence). V was shortened by 4 bases and J by 1 base, with 14 bases between the two germline ends. The CDR3 loop spans 15 amino acids. In DNA, the CDR3 is TGTGCCAGCAGCCCCACCGGTGGGACGAACACTGAAGCTTTCTTT. It translates to CASSPTGGTNTEAFF.

Many counts were recorded for this clonotype. This sequence joins TRBV7-2 and TRBJ2-3; D gene uncertain. Per germline, CDR1 SGHTA and CDR2 FQGNSA. Trimming removed 0 bases from V and 2 bases from J, with 6 bases in between. The CDR3 runs to 14 residues. CDR3 residues: CASSLAGFTDTQYF. The CDR3 DNA sequence: TGTGCCAGCAGCTTAGCGGGGTTCACAGATACGCAGTATTTT.

The chain uses TRBV18 and TRBJ1-6, with a possible D match to TRBD1 (6 bases). The germline gives CDR1 KGHSH, CDR2 LQKENI. V lost 3 bases and J 7 bases, leaving 16 bases between the germline ends. CDR3 length: 16 residues. This CDR3 is CASSPLVRGGNSPLHF. The CDR3 region has the DNA TGTGCCAGCTCACCCCTGGTGAGGGGGGGCAATTCACCCCTCCACTTT.

V and J are TRBV7-8 and TRBJ2-5; TRBD2 aligns across 7 bases. J gave up 5 bases and V 0 bases, and 9 bases lay outside the gene matches. Germline values: CDR1 SGHVS, CDR2 FQNEAQ. The CDR3 loop spans 16 amino acids. The CDR3 reads CASSLASGGSRETQYF. The CDR3 DNA sequence: TGTGCCAGCAGCTTAGCTTCGGGCGGGAGCCGGGAGACCCAGTACTTC.

This clonotype was recorded a few times. CDR3 sequence: CASSPEGLTNYEQYF. CDR3 coding DNA: TGTGCCAGCAGTCCCGAAGGTTTGACCAATTACGAGCAGTACTTC. The rearrangement uses TRBV12-3 or TRBV12-4 and TRBJ2-7, with no clear D. This CDR3 has 15 amino acids. The germline V and J ends were trimmed by 5 bases and 4 bases, with 18 bases remaining between them.